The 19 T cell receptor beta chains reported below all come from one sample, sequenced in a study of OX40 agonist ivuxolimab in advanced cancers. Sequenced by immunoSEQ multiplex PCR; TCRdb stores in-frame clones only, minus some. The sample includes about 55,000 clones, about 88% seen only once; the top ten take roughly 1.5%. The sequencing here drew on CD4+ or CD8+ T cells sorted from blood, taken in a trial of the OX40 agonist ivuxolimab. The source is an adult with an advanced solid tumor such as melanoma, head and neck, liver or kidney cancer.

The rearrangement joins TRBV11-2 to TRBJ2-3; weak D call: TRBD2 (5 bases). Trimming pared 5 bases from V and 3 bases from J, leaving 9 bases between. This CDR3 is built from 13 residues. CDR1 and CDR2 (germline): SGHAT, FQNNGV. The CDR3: CASSITRTDTQYF. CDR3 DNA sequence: TGTGCCAGCAGCATCACTAGAACAGATACGCAGTATTTT.

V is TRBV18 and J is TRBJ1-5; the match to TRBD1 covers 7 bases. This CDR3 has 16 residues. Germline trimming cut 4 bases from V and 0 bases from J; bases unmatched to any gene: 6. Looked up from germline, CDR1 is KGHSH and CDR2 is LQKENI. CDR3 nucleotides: TGTGCCAGCTCACTACGTCAGGGGGATAGCAATCAGCCCCAGCATTTT. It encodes CASSLRQGDSNQPQHF. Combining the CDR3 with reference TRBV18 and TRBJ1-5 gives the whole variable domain NAGVMQNPRHLVRRRGQEARLRCSPMKGHSHVYWYRQLPEEGLKFMVYLQKENIIDESGMPKERFSAEFPKEGPSILRIQQVVRGDSAAYFCASSLRQGDSNQPQHFGDGTRLSIL.

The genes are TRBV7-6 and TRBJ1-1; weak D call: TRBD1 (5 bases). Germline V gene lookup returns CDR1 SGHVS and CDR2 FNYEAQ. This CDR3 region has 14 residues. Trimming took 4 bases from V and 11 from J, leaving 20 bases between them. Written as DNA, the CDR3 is TGTGCCAGCAGCTCCCAAGGGACGCCCAAGCCGGCTTTCTTT. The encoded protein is CASSSQGTPKPAFF.

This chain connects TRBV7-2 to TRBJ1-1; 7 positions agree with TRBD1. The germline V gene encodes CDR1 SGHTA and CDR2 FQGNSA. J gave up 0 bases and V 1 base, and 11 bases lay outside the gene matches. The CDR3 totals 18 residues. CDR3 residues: CASSLEGGEPGLNTEAFF. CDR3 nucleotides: TGTGCCAGCAGCTTAGAAGGGGGCGAACCCGGTTTGAACACTGAAGCTTTCTTT. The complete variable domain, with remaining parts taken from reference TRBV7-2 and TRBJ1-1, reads GAGVSQSPSNKVTEKGKDVELRCDPISGHTALYWYRQSLGQGLEFLIYFQGNSAPDKSGLPSDRFSAERTGGSVSTLTIQRTQQEDSAVYLCASSLEGGEPGLNTEAFFGQGTRLTVV.

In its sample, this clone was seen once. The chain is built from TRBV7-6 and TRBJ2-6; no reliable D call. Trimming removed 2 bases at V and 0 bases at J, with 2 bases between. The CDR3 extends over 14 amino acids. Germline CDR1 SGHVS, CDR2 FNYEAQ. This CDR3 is CASSLSSGANVLTF. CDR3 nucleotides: TGTGCCAGCAGCTTAAGCTCTGGGGCCAACGTCCTGACTTTC.

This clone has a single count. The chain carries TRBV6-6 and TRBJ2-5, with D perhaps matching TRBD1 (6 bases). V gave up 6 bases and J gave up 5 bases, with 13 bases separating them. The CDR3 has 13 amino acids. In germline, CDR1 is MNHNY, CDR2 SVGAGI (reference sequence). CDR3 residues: CASRDSDRETQYF. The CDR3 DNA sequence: TGTGCCAGCAGGGACAGCGACCGGGAGACCCAGTACTTC.

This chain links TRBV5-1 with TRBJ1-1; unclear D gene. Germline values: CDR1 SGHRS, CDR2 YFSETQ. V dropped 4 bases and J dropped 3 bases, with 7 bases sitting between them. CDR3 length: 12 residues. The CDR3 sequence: CASSIGHTEAFF. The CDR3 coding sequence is TGCGCCAGCAGCATCGGGCACACTGAAGCTTTCTTT. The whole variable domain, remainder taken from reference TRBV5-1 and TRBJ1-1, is KAGVTQTPRYLIKTRGQQVTLSCSPISGHRSVSWYQQTPGQGLQFLFEYFSETQRNKGNFPGRFSGRQFSNSRSEMNVSTLELGDSALYLCASSIGHTEAFFGQGTRLTVV.

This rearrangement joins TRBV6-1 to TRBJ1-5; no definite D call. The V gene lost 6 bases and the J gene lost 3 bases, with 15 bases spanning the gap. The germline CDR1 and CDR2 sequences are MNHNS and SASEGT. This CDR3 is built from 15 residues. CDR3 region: CASRSEWLANQPQHF. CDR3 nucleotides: TGTGCCAGCAGATCGGAATGGTTGGCCAATCAGCCCCAGCATTTT.

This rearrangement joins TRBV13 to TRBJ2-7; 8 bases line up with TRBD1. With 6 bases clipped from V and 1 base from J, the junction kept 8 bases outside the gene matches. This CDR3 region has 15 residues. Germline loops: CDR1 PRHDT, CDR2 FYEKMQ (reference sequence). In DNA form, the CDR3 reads TGTGCCAGCAGTTTGAGGACAGGGCTTTCCTACGAGCAGTACTTC. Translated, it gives CASSLRTGLSYEQYF.

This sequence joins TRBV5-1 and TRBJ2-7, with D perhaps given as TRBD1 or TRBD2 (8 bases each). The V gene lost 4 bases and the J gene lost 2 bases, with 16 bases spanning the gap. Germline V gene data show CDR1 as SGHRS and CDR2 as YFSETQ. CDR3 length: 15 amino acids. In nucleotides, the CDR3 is TGCGCCAGCAGCCCGGGGGGGGGACAGGCCTACGAGCAGTACTTC. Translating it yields CASSPGGGQAYEQYF.

The CDR3 protein is CASTPRAGSPDGYTF. The CDR3 DNA reads TGTGCCAGCACCCCGAGAGCCGGATCCCCCGATGGCTACACCTTC. The chain combines TRBV5-6 with TRBJ1-2; D is undetermined. The V and J ends lost 6 bases and 6 bases respectively, with 21 bases between them. Germline CDR1 and CDR2: SGHDT and YYEEEE. The CDR3 totals 15 residues. Complete variable domain (other parts from reference TRBV5-6 and TRBJ1-2): DAGVTQSPTHLIKTRGQQVTLRCSPKSGHDTVSWYQQALGQGPQFIFQYYEEEERQRGNFPDRFSGHQFPNYSSELNVNALLLGDSALYLCASTPRAGSPDGYTFGSGTRLTVV.

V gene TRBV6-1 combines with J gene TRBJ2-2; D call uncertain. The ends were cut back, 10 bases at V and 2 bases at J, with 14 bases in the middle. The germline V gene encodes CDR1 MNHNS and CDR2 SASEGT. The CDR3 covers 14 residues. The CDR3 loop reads CANLKDANTGELFF. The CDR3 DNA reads TGTGCCAACCTTAAGGACGCTAACACCGGGGAGCTGTTTTTT.

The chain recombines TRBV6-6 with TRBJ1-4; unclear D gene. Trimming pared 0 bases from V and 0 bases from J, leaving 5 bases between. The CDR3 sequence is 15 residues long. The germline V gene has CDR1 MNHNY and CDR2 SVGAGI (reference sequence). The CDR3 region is CASSYSSTTNEKLFF. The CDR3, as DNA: TGTGCCAGCAGTTACTCTTCCACAACTAATGAAAAACTGTTTTTT.

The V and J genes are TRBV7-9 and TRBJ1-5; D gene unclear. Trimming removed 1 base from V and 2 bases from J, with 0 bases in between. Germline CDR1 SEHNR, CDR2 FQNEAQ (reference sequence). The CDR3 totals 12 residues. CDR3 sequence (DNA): TGTGCCAGCAGCTTAGGCAATCAGCCCCAGCATTTT. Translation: CASSLGNQPQHF.

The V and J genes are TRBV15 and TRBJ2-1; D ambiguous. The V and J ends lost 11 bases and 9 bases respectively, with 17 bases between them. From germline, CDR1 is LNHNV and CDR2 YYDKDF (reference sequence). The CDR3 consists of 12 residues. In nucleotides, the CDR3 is TGTGCCCGTCGACCCCAAAAGTGTGAGCAGTTCTTC. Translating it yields CARRPQKCEQFF.

The CDR3 here is CAISDGEGRKPGRGYTF. The CDR3, as DNA: TGTGCCATCAGTGACGGGGAGGGAAGAAAACCCGGTCGTGGCTACACCTTC. The V gene is TRBV10-3, the J gene TRBJ1-2; no reliable D call. This CDR3 has 17 residues. The germline V gene encodes CDR1 ENHRY and CDR2 SYGVKD. V lost 3 bases, J lost 7 bases, and 24 bases lay in between.

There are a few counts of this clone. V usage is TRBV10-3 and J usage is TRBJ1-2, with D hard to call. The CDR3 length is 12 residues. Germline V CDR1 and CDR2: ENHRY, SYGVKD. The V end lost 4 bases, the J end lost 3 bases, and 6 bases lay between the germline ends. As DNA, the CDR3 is TGTGCCATCAGTGCGCAGTACTATGGCTACACCTTC. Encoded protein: CAISAQYYGYTF.

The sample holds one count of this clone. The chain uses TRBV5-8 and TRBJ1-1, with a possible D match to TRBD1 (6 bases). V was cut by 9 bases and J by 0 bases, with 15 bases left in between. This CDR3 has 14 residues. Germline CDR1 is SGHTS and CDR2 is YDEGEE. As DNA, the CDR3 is TGTGCCACCATTCAGGGGACCGTGAACACTGAAGCTTTCTTT. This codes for CATIQGTVNTEAFF.

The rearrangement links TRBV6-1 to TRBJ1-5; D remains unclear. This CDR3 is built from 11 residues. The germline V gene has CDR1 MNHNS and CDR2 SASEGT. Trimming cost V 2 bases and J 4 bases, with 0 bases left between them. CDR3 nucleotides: TGTGCCAGCAGTGAAAATCAGCCCCAGCATTTT. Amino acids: CASSENQPQHF.